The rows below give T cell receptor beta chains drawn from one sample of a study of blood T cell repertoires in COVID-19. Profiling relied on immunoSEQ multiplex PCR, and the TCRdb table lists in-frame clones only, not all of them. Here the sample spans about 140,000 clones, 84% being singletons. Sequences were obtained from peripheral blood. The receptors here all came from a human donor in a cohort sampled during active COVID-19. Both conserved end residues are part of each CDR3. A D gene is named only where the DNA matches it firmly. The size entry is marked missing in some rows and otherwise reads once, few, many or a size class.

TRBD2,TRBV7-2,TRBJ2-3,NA,TGTGCCAGCAGCTTGATGGGAGGGGCGCCCACAGATACGCAGTATTTT,CASSLMGGAPTDTQYF
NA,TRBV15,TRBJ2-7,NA,TGTGCCACCAGCAGAGCCCCTATTACCTACGAGCAGTACTTC,CATSRAPITYEQYF
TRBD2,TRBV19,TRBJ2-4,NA,TGTGCCAGTAGTTCGCTAGCGGGGGCCAAAAACATTCAGTACTTC,CASSSLAGAKNIQYF
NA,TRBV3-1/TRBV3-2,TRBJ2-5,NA,TGTGCCAGCAGCCATTCAGACAGTCAAGAGACCCAGTACTTC,CASSHSDSQETQYF
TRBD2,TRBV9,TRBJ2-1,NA,TGTGCCAGCAGCACTCAAACCCCGACCGGACTAGCGGGGGCCCCGAGCTCCTACAATGAGCAGTTCTTC,CASSTQTPTGLAGAPSSYNEQFF
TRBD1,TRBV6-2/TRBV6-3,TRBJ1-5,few,TGTGCCAGCAGTTACGGACAGGGCGCGGGCAATCAGCCCCAGCATTTT,CASSYGQGAGNQPQHF
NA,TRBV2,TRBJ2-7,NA,TGTGCCAGCAGTGAATTTCGAGGTTACGAGCAGTACTTC,CASSEFRGYEQYF
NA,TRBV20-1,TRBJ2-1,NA,TGCAGTGCTAGTGACGGTAATGAGCAGTTCTTC,CSASDGNEQFF
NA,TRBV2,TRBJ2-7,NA,TGTGCCAGCAGTGAAGGGACAGAAACCTACGAGCAGTACTTC,CASSEGTETYEQYF
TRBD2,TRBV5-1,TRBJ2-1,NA,TGCGCCAGCAGCTTGGAGCGACTAGCGGGGGGATATTACAATGAGCAGTTCTTC,CASSLERLAGGYYNEQFF
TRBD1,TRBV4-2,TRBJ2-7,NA,TGTGCCAGCAGCCATTCACCCCCCGGACAGGGGATTAGCCGGGGGCAGTACGAGCAGTACTTC,CASSHSPPGQGISRGQYEQYF
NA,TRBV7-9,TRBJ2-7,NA,TGTGCCAGCAGCCGTAGCGGTTACGAGCAGTACTTC,CASSRSGYEQYF
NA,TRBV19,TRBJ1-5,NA,TGTGCCAGTAGCTCCCAGGGGAATAGCAATCAGCCCCAGCATTTT,CASSSQGNSNQPQHF
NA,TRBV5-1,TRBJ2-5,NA,TGCGCCAGCAGCGCCTCAGGAACCCTCCAAGAGACCCAGTACTTC,CASSASGTLQETQYF
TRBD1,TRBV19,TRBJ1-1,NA,TGTGCCAGTAGTGCAGGGACAGACCACACTGAAGCTTTCTTT,CASSAGTDHTEAFF
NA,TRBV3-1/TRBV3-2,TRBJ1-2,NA,TGTGCCAGCAGCCCCCCTGAGCAGCCGGCGGACACCTTC,CASSPPEQPADTF
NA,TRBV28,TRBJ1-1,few,TGTGCCAGCAGTTTAACAGGGCGAAATGAAGCTTTCTTT,CASSLTGRNEAFF
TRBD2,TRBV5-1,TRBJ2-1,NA,TGCGCCAGCCTTGTCACGGGGGGGGCAGGCAATGAGCAGTTCTTC,CASLVTGGAGNEQFF
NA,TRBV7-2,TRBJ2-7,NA,TGTGCCAGCAGCTTAGTGGCGCAGGGGGGAGTGTACGAGCAGTACTTC,CASSLVAQGGVYEQYF
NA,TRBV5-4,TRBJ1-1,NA,TGTGCCAGCAGCTTGGTTGGAGAGAACACTGAAGCTTTCTTT,CASSLVGENTEAFF
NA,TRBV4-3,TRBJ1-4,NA,TGCGCCAGCAGCCAAGATAGCCTGGGGGGAAAACTGTTTTTT,CASSQDSLGGKLFF
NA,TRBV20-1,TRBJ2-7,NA,TGCAGTGCCAGTGCCGGGCAGGGCGACGAGCAGTACTTC,CSASAGQGDEQYF
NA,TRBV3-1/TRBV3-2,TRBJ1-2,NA,TGTGCCAGCAGTGAACCTCCCCCCTCGAGGGGCTACACCTTC,CASSEPPPSRGYTF
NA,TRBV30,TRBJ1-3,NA,TGTGCCTGGAGTGTACTCCCGGCGGGGAGAAACACCATATATTTT,CAWSVLPAGRNTIYF
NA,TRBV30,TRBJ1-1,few,TGTGCCTGGAGTGAGAGGGTGGGAGGGACTGAAGCTTTCTTT,CAWSERVGGTEAFF
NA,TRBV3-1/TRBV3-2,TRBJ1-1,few,TGTGCCAGCAGCCAATTCGGGAACACTGAAGCTTTCTTT,CASSQFGNTEAFF
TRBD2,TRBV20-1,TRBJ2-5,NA,TGCAGTGCTAGTATACTAGCGGGGGGGCCGGAGACCCAGTACTTC,CSASILAGGPETQYF
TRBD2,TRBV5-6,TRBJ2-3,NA,TGTGCCAGCAGGCGGGGGGCTTCAGATACGCAGTATTTT,CASRRGASDTQYF
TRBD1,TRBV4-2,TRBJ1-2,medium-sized,TGTGCCAGCAGCCAAGCACAGGGGGAAGTGAGGGGCTACACCTTC,CASSQAQGEVRGYTF
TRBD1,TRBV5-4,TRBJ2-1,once,TGTGCCAGCAGGGCTGGGACAGGGGTCAATGAGCAGTTCTTC,CASRAGTGVNEQFF
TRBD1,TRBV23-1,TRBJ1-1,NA,TGCGCCAGGTTGAGGGGGCGCGGTCCGAACACTGAAGCTTTCTTT,CARLRGRGPNTEAFF